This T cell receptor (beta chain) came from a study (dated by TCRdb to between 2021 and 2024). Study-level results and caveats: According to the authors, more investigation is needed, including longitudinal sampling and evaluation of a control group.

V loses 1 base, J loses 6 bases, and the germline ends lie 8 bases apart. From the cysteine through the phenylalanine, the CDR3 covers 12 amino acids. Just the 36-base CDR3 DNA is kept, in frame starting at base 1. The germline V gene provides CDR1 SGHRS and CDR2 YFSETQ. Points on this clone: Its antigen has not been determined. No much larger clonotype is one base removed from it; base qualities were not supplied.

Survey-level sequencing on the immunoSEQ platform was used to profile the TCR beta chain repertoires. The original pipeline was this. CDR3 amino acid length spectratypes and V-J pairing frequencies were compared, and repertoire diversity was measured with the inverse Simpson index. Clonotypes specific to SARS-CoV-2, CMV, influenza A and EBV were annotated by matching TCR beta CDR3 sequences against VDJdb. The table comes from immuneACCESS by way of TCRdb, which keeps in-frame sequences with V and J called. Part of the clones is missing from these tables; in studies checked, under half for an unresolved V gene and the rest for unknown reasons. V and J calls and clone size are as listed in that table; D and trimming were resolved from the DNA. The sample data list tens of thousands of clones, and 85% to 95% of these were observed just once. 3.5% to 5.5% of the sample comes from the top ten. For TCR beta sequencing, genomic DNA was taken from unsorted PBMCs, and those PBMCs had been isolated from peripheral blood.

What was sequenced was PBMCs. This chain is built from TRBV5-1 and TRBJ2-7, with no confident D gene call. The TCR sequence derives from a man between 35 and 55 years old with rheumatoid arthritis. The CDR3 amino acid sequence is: CASSLTLGEQYF. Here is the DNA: TGCGCCAGCAGCTTGACCCTCGGCGAGCAGTACTTC.